These 17 T cell receptor beta chains were sequenced from one sample in a study of response to subunit inactivated influenza vaccine. TCRdb processed the RT-PCR reads anew with MiXCR; each CDR3 protein has one entry. The sample holds hundreds of thousands of distinct CDR3 sequences, about 14% seen once. The specimen comprised PBMCs from blood, sampled less than 15 days before vaccination. Receptors originate from a man in his fifties who received an inactivated influenza vaccine.

In its sample, this clonotype was seen a few times. The rearrangement joins TRBV6-1 to TRBJ2-3; D remains unclear. This CDR3 comprises 13 residues. The V gene's germline CDR1 is MNHNS and CDR2 SASEGT. Trimming shortened V by 2 bases and J by 6 bases, and 9 bases separated the two germline ends. CDR3 residues: CASSEIGTDTQYF. The DNA for the CDR3 is TGTGCCAGCAGTGAAATTGGAACGGATACGCAGTATTTT.

A few counts support this clonotype. This chain connects TRBV20-1 to TRBJ2-5; 7 bases line up with TRBD1. V lost 7 bases, J lost 1 base, and 9 bases stayed unmatched. There are 14 residues in the CDR3. From germline, CDR1 is DFQATT and CDR2 SNEGSKA (reference sequence). CDR3 sequence: CSGFPRTGQETQYF. The DNA of the CDR3 is TGCAGTGGATTCCCCCGGACAGGCCAAGAGACCCAGTACTTC.

This clonotype has just a few counts. CDR3 amino acids: CASSFRDRGNTEAFF. CDR3 in DNA: TGTGCCAGCAGTTTTCGGGACAGGGGGAACACTGAAGCTTTCTTT. The gene calls are TRBV12-3 or TRBV12-4 and TRBJ1-1; TRBD1 matches 10 bases. This CDR3 is built from 15 residues. V trimming: 3 bases; J trimming: 1 base; junction bases outside the gene matches: 2.

This clonotype was recorded a few times. The V and J genes are TRBV7-9 and TRBJ1-4; unclear D gene. V was shortened by 3 bases and J by 0 bases, with 11 bases between the two germline ends. Germline-derived CDR1 and CDR2 are SEHNR and FQNEAQ (reference sequence). The CDR3 contains 16 residues. The CDR3 protein is CASSFRTVATNEKLFF. The CDR3 region has the DNA TGTGCCAGCAGCTTTCGGACTGTAGCAACTAATGAAAAACTGTTTTTT. Drawing the rest from reference TRBV7-9 and TRBJ1-4, the complete variable domain is DTGVSQNPRHKITKRGQNVTFRCDPISEHNRLYWYRQTLGQGPEFLTYFQNEAQLEKSRLLSDRFSAERPKGSFSTLEIQRTEQGDSAMYLCASSFRTVATNEKLFFGSGTQLSVL.

This clonotype has just a few counts. The V call is TRBV29-1, the J call TRBJ2-1; 8 nucleotides line up with TRBD2. The CDR3 consists of 13 residues. Germline V gene lookup returns CDR1 SQVTM and CDR2 ANQGSEA. Trimming removed 5 bases from V and 3 bases from J; junction bases left unmatched: 3. CDR3 sequence (DNA): TGCAGCGTTTTCCGGGGGGGCTACAATGAGCAGTTCTTC. Protein: CSVFRGGYNEQFF.

The chain has TRBV7-2 and TRBJ2-2; 12 bases line up with TRBD2. Germline V gene sequence: CDR1 SGHTA, CDR2 FQGNSA. CDR3 size: 17 residues. The V segment lost 1 base and the J segment 6 bases; nucleotides outside the gene matches: 6. The CDR3 spells CASSLVASGRAAGELFF. CDR3 DNA sequence: TGTGCCAGCAGCTTAGTCGCTAGCGGGAGGGCCGCCGGGGAGCTGTTTTTT.

This clonotype turned up a few times. The chain carries TRBV6-5 and TRBJ2-3; D is undetermined. The V gene lost 0 bases and the J gene lost 5 bases, with 12 bases spanning the gap. The CDR3 contains 15 residues. Germline values: CDR1 MNHEY, CDR2 SVGAGI. The CDR3 DNA sequence: TGTGCCAGCAGTTACTCGCCTACTGTGGGAGATACGCAGTATTTT. Its protein is CASSYSPTVGDTQYF.

The chain uses TRBV6-1 and TRBJ2-7; no clear D. V was trimmed by 5 bases and J by 5 bases, leaving 10 bases between them. The germline V gene encodes CDR1 MNHNS and CDR2 SASEGT. The CDR3 spans 12 residues. Written as DNA, the CDR3 is TGTGCCAGCAGTCCCGCTGGGGACGAGCAGTACTTC. As protein: CASSPAGDEQYF.

This clonotype was counted a few times. The V and J genes are TRBV7-2 and TRBJ2-5, with 8 nucleotides matching TRBD2. V shed 4 bases, J shed 5 bases, and the junction held 9 bases outside the gene matches. CDR1 SGHTA and CDR2 FQGNSA come from the germline V gene. This CDR3 region has 15 residues. CDR3 bases: TGTGCCAGCAGCTCGGGGGGGGACCCCGTGGAGACCCAGTACTTC. Its translation is CASSSGGDPVETQYF.

In its sample, this clonotype was seen many times. The chain has TRBV28 and TRBJ2-7; TRBD2 agrees at 9 bases. The V gene's germline CDR1 is MDHEN and CDR2 SYDVKM. V gave up 6 bases and J gave up 3 bases; unmatched junction bases: 9. The CDR3 loop spans 15 amino acids. The CDR3 region has the DNA TGTGCCAGCAGCGACTATAGCGGGGGCAGCTACGAGCAGTACTTC. Its protein is CASSDYSGGSYEQYF.

The rearrangement links TRBV20-1 to TRBJ2-3; D remains unclear. With 0 bases removed from V and 5 bases from J, the gap between germline ends came to 15 bases. Germline V lookup: CDR1 DFQATT, CDR2 SNEGSKA (reference sequence). The CDR3 is made up of 15 amino acids. The CDR3, as DNA: TGCAGTGCTAGAGATGGTTGGGGTCCTCGAGATACGCAGTATTTT. Amino acid sequence: CSARDGWGPRDTQYF.

This chain uses TRBV7-2 with TRBJ2-3; 8 bases are a match to TRBD2. The CDR3 is 15 amino acids. V lost 1 base, J lost 7 bases, and 7 bases stayed unmatched. Germline loops: CDR1 SGHTA, CDR2 FQGNSA. CDR3 sequence reads: CASSLESSGKHTQYF. As DNA, the CDR3 is TGTGCCAGCAGCTTAGAGAGTAGCGGGAAGCATACGCAGTATTTT.

This clonotype was detected only a few times. J is TRBJ1-6 and V is TRBV5-1, with D uncertain. The germline V gene has CDR1 SGHRS and CDR2 YFSETQ. This CDR3 has 13 residues. Trimming cost V 2 bases and J 13 bases, with 13 bases left between them. CDR3 region: CASSFDAGRPLHF. The CDR3 DNA sequence: TGCGCCAGCAGCTTCGATGCCGGGCGGCCCCTCCACTTT. The full variable domain, rest sourced from reference TRBV5-1 and TRBJ1-6, is KAGVTQTPRYLIKTRGQQVTLSCSPISGHRSVSWYQQTPGQGLQFLFEYFSETQRNKGNFPGRFSGRQFSNSRSEMNVSTLELGDSALYLCASSFDAGRPLHFGNGTRLTVT.

This clonotype was observed at least ten times. This rearrangement joins TRBV7-9 to TRBJ2-1; D unclear. CDR1 SEHNR and CDR2 FQNEAQ come from the germline V gene (reference sequence). The CDR3 covers 14 residues. The V and J ends lost 4 bases and 6 bases respectively, with 13 bases between them. The CDR3 DNA reads TGTGCCAGCAGCTCCCATTCCCTGCCCAATGAGCAGTTCTTC. This codes for CASSSHSLPNEQFF.

The table lists this clonotype with many counts. This rearrangement joins TRBV4-3 to TRBJ2-1; tentatively, D is TRBD1 (5 bases). This CDR3 is built from 15 residues. Germline CDR1 and CDR2: LGHNA and YSLEER. V lost 1 base, J lost 2 bases, and 9 bases lay in between. The CDR3 here is CASSQAVGPYNEQFF. The CDR3 DNA reads as TGCGCCAGCAGCCAAGCAGTGGGGCCCTACAATGAGCAGTTCTTC.

The DNA for the CDR3 is TGCAGTGCTAGAGTCCGCTGGGGACAGGGTAATGAGCAGTTCTTC. It translates to CSARVRWGQGNEQFF. The J gene is TRBJ2-1, the V gene TRBV20-1, with 9 bases fitting TRBD1. The CDR3 is 15 amino acids. The junction had 8 bases not matched to a gene; V was cut back by 1 base and J by 7 bases. CDR1 is DFQATT, CDR2 SNEGSKA, per germline (reference sequence).

This chain joins TRBV28 and TRBJ1-2; no clear D gene. V was pared by 10 bases and J by 13 bases, with 22 bases between. CDR3 length: 12 residues. Germline V CDR1 and CDR2: MDHEN, SYDVKM. The CDR3 reads CAMGPGLVCCTF. Written as DNA, the CDR3 is TGTGCCATGGGCCCCGGGCTTGTCTGCTGCACCTTC.